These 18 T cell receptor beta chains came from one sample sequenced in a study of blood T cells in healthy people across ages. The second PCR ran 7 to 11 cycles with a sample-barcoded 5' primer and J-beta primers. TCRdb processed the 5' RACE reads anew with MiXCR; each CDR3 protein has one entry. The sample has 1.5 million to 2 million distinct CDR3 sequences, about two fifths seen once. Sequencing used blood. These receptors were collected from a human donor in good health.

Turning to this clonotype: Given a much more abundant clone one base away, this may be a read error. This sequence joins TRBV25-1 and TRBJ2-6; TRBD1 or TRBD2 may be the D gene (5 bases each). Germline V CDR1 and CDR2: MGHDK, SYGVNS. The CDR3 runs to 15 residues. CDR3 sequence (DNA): TGTGCCAGTACACCCGGCGGGTCTGGGGCCAACGTCCGGACTTTC. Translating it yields CASTPGGSGANVRTF. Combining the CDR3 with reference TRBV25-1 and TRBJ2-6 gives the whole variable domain EADIYQTPRYLVIGTGKKITLECSQTMGHDKMYWYQQDPGMELHLIHYSYGVNSTEKGDLSSESTVSRIRTEHFPLTLESARPSHTSQYLCASTPGGSGANVRTFGAGSRLTVL.

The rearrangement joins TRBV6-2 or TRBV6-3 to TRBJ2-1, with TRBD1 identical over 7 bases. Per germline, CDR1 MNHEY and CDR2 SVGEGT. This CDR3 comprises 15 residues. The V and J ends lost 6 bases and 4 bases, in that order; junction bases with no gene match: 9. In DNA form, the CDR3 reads TGTGCCAGCAGCCGTGACAGGGCACCTTACAATGAGCAGTTCTTC. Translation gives CASSRDRAPYNEQFF.

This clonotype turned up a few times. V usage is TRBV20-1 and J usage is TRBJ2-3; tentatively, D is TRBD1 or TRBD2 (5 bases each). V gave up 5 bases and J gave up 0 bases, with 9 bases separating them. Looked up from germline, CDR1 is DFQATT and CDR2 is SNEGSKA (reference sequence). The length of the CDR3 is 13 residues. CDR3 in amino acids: CSAGTPSTDTQYF. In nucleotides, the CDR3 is TGCAGTGCTGGGACCCCAAGCACAGATACGCAGTATTTT.

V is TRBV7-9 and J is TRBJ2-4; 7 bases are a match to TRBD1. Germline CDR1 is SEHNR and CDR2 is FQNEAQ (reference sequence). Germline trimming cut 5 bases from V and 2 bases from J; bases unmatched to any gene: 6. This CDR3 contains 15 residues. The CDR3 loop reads CASSQLTGSKNIQYF. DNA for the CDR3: TGTGCCAGCAGCCAACTGACAGGGTCCAAAAACATTCAGTACTTC.

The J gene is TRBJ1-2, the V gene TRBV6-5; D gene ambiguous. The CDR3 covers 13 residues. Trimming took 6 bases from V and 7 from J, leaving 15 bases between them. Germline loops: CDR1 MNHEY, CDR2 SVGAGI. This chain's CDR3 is CASSETLRSGYTF. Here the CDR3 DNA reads TGTGCCAGCAGCGAGACCTTACGTAGTGGCTACACCTTC.

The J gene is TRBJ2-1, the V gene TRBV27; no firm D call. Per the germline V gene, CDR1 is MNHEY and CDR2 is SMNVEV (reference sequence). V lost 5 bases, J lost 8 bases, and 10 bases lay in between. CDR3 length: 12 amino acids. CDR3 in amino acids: CASSTAGYEQFF. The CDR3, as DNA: TGTGCCAGCAGTACCGCCGGGTATGAGCAGTTCTTC.

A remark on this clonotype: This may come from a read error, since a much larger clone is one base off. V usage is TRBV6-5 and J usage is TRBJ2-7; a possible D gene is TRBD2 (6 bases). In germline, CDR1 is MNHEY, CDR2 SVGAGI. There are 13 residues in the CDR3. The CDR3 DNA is TGTGCCGGCAGTGCGGGGCTTTTGGGGGAGCAGTACTTC. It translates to CAGSAGLLGEQYF.

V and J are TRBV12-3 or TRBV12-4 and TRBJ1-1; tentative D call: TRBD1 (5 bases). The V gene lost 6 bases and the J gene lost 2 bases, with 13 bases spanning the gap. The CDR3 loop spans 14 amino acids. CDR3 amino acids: CASSPPRDNTEAFF. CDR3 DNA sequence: TGTGCCAGCAGCCCCCCCCGGGACAACACTGAAGCTTTCTTT.

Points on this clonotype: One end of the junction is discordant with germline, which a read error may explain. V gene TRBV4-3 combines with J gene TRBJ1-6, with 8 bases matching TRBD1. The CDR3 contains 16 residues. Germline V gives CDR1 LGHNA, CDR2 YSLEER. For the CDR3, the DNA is TGCGCCAGCAGCCAAATCAGGACAGGGTTGGCCTCACCCCCCCACTTT. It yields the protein CASSQIRTGLASPPHF.

Here the CDR3 DNA reads TGTGCCAGCAGTTACTCGAAACCAACCAAAGGGCGAGCTTTCTTT. It yields the protein CASSYSKPTKGRAFF. V gene TRBV6-6 combines with J gene TRBJ1-1, with D hard to call. The CDR3 runs to 15 residues. Germline lookup yields CDR1 MNHNY and CDR2 SVGAGI (reference sequence). V lost 0 bases, J lost 10 bases, and 18 bases lay in between.

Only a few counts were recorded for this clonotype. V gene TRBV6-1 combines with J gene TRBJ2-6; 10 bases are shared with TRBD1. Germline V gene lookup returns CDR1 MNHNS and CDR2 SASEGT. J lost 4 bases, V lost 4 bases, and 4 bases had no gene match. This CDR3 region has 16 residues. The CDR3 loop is CASSVGQGEGANVLTF. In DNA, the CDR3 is TGTGCCAGCAGTGTCGGACAGGGGGAGGGGGCCAACGTCCTGACTTTC.

The DNA of the CDR3 is TGTGCCAGCAGCGCGGGCCACGGAGGTGATTCACCCCTCCACTTT. Amino acid sequence: CASSAGHGGDSPLHF. This sequence joins TRBV7-9 and TRBJ1-6; D call uncertain. CDR1 and CDR2 from the germline V gene are SEHNR and FQNEAQ (reference sequence). V was shortened by 5 bases and J by 8 bases, with 16 bases between the two germline ends. The CDR3 covers 15 residues.

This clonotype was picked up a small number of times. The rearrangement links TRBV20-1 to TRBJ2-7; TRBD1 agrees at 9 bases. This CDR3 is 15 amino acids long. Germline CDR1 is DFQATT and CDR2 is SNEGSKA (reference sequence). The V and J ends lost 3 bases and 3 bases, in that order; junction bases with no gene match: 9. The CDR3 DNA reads TGCAGTGCTAGCCCCCCGGGGGACAGGGTCTACGAGCAGTACTTC. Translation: CSASPPGDRVYEQYF.

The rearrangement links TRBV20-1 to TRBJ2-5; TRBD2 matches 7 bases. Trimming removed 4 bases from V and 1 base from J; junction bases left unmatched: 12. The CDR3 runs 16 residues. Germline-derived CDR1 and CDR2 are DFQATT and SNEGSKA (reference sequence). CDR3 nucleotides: TGCAGTGCTACATATCGCGGGGGACTCCTCCAAGAGACCCAGTACTTC. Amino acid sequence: CSATYRGGLLQETQYF.

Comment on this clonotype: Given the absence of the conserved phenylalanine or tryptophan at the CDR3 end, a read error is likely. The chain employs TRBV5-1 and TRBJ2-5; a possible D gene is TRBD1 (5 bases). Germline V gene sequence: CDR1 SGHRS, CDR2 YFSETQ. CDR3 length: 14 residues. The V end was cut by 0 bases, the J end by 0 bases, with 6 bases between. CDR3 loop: CASSLGQNQETQYL. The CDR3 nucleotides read TGCGCCAGCAGCTTGGGACAGAACCAAGAGACCCAGTACCTC.

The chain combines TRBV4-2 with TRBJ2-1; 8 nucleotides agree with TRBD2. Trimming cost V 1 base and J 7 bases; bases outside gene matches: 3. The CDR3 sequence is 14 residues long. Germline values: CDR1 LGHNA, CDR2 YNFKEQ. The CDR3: CASSQAPGGNEQFF. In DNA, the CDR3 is TGTGCCAGCAGCCAAGCACCGGGAGGGAATGAGCAGTTCTTC.

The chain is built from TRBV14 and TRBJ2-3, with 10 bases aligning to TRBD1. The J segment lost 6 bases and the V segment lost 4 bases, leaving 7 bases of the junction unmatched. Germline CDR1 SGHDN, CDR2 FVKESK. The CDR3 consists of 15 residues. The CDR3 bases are TGTGCCAGCAGCCGCGGGACAGGGGTCGTTGATACGCAGTATTTT. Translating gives CASSRGTGVVDTQYF.

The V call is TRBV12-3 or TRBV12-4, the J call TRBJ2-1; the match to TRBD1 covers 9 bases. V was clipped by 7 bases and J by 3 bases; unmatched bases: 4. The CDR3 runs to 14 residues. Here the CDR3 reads CASKGGQGYNEQFF. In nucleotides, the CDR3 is TGTGCCAGCAAGGGGGGACAGGGCTACAATGAGCAGTTCTTC.